This T cell receptor (beta chain) was sequenced in a study of blood T cell repertoires in COVID-19. Study at large: Italy, Spain and the United States were the sources of the convalescent and acute COVID-19 samples. Sources were T cells, B-cell-depleted T cells, or PBMCs; the material itself was cDNA or gDNA.

Clones were sequenced by immunoSEQ multiplex PCR, and TCRdb holds only the in-frame ones, with some missing. Here the sample spans more than 200,000 clones, over 70% being singletons. V trimming: 2 bases; J trimming: 6 bases; junction bases outside the gene matches: 7. The CDR3 is 15 amino acids. CDR1 and CDR2 (germline): MNHNY, SVGAGI (reference sequence). The chain recombines TRBV6-6 with TRBJ1-5, with 7 bases lining up with TRBD1. The receptor was derived from a woman over 75 with acute or convalescent COVID-19. Input material: peripheral blood. The CDR3 is CASSYNARGSQPQHF. For the CDR3, the DNA is TGTGCCAGCAGTTACAACGCCAGGGGGAGTCAGCCCCAGCATTTT.